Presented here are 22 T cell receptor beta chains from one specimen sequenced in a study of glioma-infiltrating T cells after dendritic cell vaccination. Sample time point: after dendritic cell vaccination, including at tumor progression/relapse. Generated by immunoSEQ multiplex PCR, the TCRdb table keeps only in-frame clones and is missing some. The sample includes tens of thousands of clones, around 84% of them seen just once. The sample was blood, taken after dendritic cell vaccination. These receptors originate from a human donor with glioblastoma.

The CDR3, as DNA: TGTGCCAGCAGTGATCCGGGACAGGGAGGCCCTCGCACCGGGGAGCTGTTTTTT. As protein: CASSDPGQGGPRTGELFF. J is TRBJ2-2 and V is TRBV2; 9 positions match TRBD1. The CDR3 contains 18 residues. Trimming at V came to 3 bases and at J to 4 bases, leaving 12 bases not matched to a gene. Germline V gene sequence: CDR1 SNHLY, CDR2 FYNNEI.

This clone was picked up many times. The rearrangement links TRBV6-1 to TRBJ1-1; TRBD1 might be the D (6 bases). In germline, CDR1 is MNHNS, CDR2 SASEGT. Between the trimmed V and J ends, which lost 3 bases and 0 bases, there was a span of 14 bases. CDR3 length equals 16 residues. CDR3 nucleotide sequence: TGTGCCAGCAGTGATACAGGGTGGGAAATGAACACTGAAGCTTTCTTT. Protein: CASSDTGWEMNTEAFF.

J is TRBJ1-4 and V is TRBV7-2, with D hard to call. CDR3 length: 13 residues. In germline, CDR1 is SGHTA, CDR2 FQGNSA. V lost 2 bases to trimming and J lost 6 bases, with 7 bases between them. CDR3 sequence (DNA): TGTGCCAGCAGCTTAATACGAGATGAAAAACTGTTTTTT. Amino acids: CASSLIRDEKLFF.

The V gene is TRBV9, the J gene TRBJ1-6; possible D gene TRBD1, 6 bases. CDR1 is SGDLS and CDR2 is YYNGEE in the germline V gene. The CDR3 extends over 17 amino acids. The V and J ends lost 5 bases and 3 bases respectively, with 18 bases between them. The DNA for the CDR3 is TGTGCCAGCAGTCCAAACCCAAACAGGGACTATAATTCACCCCTCCACTTT. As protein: CASSPNPNRDYNSPLHF.

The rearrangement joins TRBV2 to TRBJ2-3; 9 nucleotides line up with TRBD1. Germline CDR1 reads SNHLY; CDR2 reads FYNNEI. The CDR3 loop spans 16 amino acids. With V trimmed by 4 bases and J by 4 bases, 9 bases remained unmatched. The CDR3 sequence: CASSGTGQGGPDTQYF. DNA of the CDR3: TGTGCCAGCAGTGGGACGGGACAGGGTGGCCCAGATACGCAGTATTTT.

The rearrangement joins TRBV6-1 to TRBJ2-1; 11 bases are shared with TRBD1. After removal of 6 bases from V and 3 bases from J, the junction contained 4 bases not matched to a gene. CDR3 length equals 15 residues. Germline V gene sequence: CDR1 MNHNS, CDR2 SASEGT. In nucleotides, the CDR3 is TGTGCCAGCAGGGGCGGGACAGGGGGCTACAATGAGCAGTTCTTC. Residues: CASRGGTGGYNEQFF.

CDR3 in amino acids: CASSQETGWYEQYF. Written as DNA, the CDR3 is TGCGCCAGCAGCCAAGAAACAGGGTGGTACGAGCAGTACTTC. The genes are TRBV4-3 and TRBJ2-7, with D maybe TRBD1 (6 bases). Looked up from germline, CDR1 is LGHNA and CDR2 is YSLEER. Trimming removed 0 bases from V and 4 bases from J, with 10 bases in between. The CDR3 length is 14 residues.

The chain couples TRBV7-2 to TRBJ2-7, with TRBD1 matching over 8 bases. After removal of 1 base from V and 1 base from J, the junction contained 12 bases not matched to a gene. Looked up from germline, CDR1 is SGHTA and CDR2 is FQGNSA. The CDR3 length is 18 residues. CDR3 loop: CASSLGPGQGLKSYEQYF. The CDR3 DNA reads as TGTGCCAGCAGCTTAGGGCCCGGACAGGGTCTTAAATCCTACGAGCAGTACTTC. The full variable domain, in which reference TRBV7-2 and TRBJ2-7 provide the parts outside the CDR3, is GAGVSQSPSNKVTEKGKDVELRCDPISGHTALYWYRQSLGQGLEFLIYFQGNSAPDKSGLPSDRFSAERTGGSVSTLTIQRTQQEDSAVYLCASSLGPGQGLKSYEQYFGPGTRLTVT.

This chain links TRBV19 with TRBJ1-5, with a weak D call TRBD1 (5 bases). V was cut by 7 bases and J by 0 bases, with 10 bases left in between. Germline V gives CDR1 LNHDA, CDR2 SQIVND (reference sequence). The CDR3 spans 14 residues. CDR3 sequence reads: CASKQDYSNQPQHF. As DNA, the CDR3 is TGTGCCAGTAAACAGGATTATAGCAATCAGCCCCAGCATTTT.

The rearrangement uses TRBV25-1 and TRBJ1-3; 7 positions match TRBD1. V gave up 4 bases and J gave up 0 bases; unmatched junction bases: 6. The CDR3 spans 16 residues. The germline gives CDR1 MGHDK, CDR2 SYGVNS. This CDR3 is CASSVGQRYSGNTIYF. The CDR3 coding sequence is TGTGCCAGCAGTGTGGGACAGCGCTACTCTGGAAACACCATATATTTT.

CDR3 sequence reads: CASSPGGQESSYNSPLHF. The CDR3 DNA sequence: TGTGCCAGCAGCCCGGGGGGGCAGGAGAGCTCCTATAATTCACCCCTCCACTTT. This chain joins TRBV7-2 and TRBJ1-6, with D perhaps matching TRBD1 (6 bases). CDR1 SGHTA and CDR2 FQGNSA come from the germline V gene. CDR3 length: 18 residues. V dropped 5 bases and J dropped 0 bases, with 17 bases sitting between them.

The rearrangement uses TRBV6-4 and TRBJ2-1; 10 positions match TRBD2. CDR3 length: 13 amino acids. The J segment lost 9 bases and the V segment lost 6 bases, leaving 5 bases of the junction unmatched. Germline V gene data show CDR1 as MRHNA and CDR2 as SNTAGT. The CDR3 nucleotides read TGTGCCAGCAGCCCTAGCGGGAGCGGTGAGCAGTTCTTC. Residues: CASSPSGSGEQFF.

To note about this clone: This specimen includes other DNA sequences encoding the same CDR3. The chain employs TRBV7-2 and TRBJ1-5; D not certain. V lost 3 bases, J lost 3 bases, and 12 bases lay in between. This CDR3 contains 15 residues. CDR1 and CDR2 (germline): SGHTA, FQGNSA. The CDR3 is CASSFTVPFNQPQHF. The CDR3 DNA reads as TGTGCCAGCAGCTTCACGGTACCTTTCAATCAGCCCCAGCATTTT.

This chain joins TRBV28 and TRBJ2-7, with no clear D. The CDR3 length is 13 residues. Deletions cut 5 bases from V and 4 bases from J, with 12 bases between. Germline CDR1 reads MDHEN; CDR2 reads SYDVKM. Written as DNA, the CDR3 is TGTGCCAGCAGTCCCTTCCGCGCTTACGAGCAGTACTTC. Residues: CASSPFRAYEQYF.

The CDR3 region is CASSYGGTMYEQYF. The CDR3 DNA sequence: TGTGCCAGCAGTTACGGGGGGACTATGTACGAGCAGTACTTC. The V and J genes are TRBV6-6 and TRBJ2-5; 7 nucleotides match TRBD2. The J call may be incorrect, as the DNA end agrees better with TRBJ2-7. Germline values: CDR1 MNHNY, CDR2 SVGAGI (reference sequence). The CDR3 is made up of 14 amino acids.

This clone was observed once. CDR3 residues: CASSPLDTRNQPQHF. In DNA, the CDR3 is TGCGCCAGCAGTCCCCTCGACACCCGCAATCAGCCCCAGCATTTT. The genes are TRBV5-1 and TRBJ1-5; D gene uncertain. CDR1 is SGHRS and CDR2 is YFSETQ in the germline V gene. This CDR3 region has 15 residues. V was shortened by 5 bases and J by 2 bases, with 14 bases between the two germline ends.

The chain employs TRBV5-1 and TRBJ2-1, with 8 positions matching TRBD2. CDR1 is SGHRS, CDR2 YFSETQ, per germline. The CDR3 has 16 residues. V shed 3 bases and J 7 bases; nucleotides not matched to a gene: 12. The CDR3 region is CASSSLLAALGNEQFF. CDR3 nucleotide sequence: TGCGCCAGCAGCTCCTTACTAGCGGCCCTTGGGAATGAGCAGTTCTTC.

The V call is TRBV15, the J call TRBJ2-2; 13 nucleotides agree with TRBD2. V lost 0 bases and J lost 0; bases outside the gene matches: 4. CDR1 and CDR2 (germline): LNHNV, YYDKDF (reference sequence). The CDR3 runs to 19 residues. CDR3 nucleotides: TGTGCCACCAGCAGAGATTCACTAGCGGGAGGGCCGAACACCGGGGAGCTGTTTTTT. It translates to CATSRDSLAGGPNTGELFF.

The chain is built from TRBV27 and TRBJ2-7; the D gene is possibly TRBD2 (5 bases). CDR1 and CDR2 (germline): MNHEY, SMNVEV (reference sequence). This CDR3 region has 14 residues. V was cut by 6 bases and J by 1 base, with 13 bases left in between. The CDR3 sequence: CASSYSDSSYEQYF. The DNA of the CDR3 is TGTGCCAGCAGCTATTCGGACTCATCCTACGAGCAGTACTTC.

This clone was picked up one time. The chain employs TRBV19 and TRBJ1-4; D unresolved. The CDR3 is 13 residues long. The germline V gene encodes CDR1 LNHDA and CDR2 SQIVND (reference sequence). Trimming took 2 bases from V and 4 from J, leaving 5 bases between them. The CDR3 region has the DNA TGTGCCAGTAGTATAATAGTTAATGAAAAACTGTTTTTT. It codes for CASSIIVNEKLFF.

DNA of the CDR3: TGTGCCAGCAGTTTCCTTTACGAGCAGTACTTC. Translation gives CASSFLYEQYF. The rearrangement joins TRBV6-5 to TRBJ2-7, with D unclear. This CDR3 contains 11 residues. V lost 4 bases and J lost 4, with 5 bases in between. Germline V gene data show CDR1 as MNHEY and CDR2 as SVGAGI.

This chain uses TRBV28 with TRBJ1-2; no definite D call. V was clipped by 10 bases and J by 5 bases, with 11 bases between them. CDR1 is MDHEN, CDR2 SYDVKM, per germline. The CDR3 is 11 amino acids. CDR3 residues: CAIYHAYGYTF. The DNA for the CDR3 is TGTGCCATCTACCACGCGTATGGCTACACCTTC.